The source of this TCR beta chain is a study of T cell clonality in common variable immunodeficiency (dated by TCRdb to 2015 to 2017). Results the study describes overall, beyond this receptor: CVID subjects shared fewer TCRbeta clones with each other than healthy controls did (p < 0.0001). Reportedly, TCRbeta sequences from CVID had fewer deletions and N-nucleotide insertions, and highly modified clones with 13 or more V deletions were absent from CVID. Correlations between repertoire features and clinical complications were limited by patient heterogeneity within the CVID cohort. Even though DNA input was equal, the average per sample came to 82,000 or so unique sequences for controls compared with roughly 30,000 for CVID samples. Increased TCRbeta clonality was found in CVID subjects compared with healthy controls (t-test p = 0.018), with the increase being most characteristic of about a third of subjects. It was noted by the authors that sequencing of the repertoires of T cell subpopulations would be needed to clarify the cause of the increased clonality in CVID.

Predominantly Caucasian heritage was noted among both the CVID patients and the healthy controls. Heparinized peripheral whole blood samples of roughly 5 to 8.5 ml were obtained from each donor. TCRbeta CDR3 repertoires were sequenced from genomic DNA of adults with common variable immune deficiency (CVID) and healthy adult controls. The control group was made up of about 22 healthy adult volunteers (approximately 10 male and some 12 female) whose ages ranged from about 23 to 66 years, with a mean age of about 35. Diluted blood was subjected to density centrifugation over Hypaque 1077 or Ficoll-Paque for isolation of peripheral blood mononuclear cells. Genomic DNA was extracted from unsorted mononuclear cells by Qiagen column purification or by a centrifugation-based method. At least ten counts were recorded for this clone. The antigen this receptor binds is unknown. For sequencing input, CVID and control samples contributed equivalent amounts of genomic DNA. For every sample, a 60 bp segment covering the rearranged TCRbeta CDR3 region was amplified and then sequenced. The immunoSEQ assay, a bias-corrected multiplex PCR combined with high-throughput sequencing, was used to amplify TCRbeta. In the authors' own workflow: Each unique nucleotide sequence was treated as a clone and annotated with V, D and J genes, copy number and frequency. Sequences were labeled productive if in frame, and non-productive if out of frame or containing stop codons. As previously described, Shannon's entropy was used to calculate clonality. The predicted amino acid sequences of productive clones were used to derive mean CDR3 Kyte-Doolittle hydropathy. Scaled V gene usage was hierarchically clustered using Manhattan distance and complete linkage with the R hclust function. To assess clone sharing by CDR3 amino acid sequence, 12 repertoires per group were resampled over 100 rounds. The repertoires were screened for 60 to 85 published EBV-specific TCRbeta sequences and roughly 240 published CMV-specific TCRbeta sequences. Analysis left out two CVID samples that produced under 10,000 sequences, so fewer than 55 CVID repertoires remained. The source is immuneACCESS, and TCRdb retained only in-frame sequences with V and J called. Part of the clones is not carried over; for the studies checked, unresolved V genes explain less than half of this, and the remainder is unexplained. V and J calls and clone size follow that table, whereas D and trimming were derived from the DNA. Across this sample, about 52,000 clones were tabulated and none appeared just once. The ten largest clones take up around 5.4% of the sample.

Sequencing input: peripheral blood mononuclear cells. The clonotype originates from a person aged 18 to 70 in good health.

The CDR3 loop reads CASSVAENTEAFF. The CDR3 DNA, read in part, is TGTGCCAGCAGTGTCGCGGAGAACACTGAA. This sequence uses TRBV2 and TRBJ1-1; the D gene cannot be resolved reliably. Sequencing ends 3 residues short of the CDR3 end; the germline J gene provides the rest. Spanning cysteine to phenylalanine, the CDR3 consists of 13 amino acids. Sequencing covers 30 bases of the CDR3, shown here with the frame starting at base 1. Trimming removed 4 bases from V and 1 base from J, leaving 7 bases between the germline ends. The germline V gene provides CDR1 SNHLY and CDR2 FYNNEI.